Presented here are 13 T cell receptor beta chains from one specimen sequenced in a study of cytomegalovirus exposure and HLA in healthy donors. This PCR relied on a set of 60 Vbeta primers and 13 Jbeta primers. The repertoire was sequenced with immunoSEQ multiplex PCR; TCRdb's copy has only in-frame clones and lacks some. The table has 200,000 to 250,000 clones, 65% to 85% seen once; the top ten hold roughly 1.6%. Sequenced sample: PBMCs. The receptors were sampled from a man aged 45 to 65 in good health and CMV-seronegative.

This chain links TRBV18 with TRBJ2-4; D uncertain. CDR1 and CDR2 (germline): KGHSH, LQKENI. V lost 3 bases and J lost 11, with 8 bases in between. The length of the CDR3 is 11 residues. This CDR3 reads CASSPDAVQYF. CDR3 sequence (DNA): TGTGCCAGCTCACCGGATGCGGTTCAGTACTTC. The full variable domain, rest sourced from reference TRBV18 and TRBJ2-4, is NAGVMQNPRHLVRRRGQEARLRCSPMKGHSHVYWYRQLPEEGLKFMVYLQKENIIDESGMPKERFSAEFPKEGPSILRIQQVVRGDSAAYFCASSPDAVQYFGAGTRLSVL.

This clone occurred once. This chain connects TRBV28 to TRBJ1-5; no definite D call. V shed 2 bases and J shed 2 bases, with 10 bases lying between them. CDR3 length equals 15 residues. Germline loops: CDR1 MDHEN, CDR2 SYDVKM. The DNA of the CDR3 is TGTGCCAGCAGTTTAGGAGCTACCGGCAATCAGCCCCAGCATTTT. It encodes CASSLGATGNQPQHF.

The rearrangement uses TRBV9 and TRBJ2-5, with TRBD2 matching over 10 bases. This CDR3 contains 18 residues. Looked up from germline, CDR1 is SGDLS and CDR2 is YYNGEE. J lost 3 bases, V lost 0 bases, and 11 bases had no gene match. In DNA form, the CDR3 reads TGTGCCAGCAGCGTAGGAGCGGGAGGGCCTAAGGTCGAAGAGACCCAGTACTTC. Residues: CASSVGAGGPKVEETQYF. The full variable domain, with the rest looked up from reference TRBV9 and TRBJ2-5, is DSGVTQTPKHLITATGQRVTLRCSPRSGDLSVYWYQQSLDQGLQFLIQYYNGEERAKGNILERFSAQQFPDLHSELNLSSLELGDSALYFCASSVGAGGPKVEETQYFGPGTRLLVL.

DNA of the CDR3: TGCAGCGTTGAAACCCAGACAGGGCGCTACGAGCAGTACTTC. It codes for CSVETQTGRYEQYF. The chain recombines TRBV29-1 with TRBJ2-7; 7 nucleotides line up with TRBD1. Germline V gives CDR1 SQVTM, CDR2 ANQGSEA. This CDR3 is 14 amino acids long. The J segment lost 3 bases and the V segment lost 2 bases, leaving 7 bases of the junction unmatched.

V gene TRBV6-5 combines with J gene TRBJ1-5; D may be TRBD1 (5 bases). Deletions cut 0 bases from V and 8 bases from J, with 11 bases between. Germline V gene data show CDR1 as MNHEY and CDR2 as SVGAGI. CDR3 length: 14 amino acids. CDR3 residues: CASSYSPGLKPQHF. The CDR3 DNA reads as TGTGCCAGCAGTTACTCGCCAGGGCTGAAGCCCCAGCATTTT.

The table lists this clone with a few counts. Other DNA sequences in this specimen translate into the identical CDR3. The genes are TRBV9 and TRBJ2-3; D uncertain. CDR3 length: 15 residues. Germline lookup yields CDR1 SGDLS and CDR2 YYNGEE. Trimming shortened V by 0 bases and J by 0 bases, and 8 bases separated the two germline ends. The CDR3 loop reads CASSVGGSSTDTQYF. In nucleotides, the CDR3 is TGTGCCAGCAGCGTAGGCGGTTCTAGCACAGATACGCAGTATTTT.

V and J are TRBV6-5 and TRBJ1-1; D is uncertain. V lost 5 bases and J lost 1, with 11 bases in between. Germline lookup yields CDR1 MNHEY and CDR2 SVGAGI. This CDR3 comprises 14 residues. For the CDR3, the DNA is TGTGCCAGCAGTCGGGCGGGGTCGAACACTGAAGCTTTCTTT. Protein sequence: CASSRAGSNTEAFF.

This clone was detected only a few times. The CDR3, as DNA: TGTGCCAGCAGCATGACTAGCGGGGGCAATGAGCAGTTCTTC. It translates to CASSMTSGGNEQFF. This chain uses TRBV7-9 with TRBJ2-1, with 12 nucleotides matching TRBD2. Germline trimming cut 5 bases from V and 6 bases from J; bases unmatched to any gene: 2. Germline V gene data show CDR1 as SEHNR and CDR2 as FQNEAQ (reference sequence). The CDR3 is 14 amino acids.

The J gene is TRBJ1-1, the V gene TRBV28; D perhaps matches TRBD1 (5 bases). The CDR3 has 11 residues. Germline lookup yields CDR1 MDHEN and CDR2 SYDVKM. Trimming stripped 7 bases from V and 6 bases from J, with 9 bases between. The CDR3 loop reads CASILGPEAFF. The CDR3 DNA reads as TGTGCCAGCATATTGGGGCCTGAAGCTTTCTTT.

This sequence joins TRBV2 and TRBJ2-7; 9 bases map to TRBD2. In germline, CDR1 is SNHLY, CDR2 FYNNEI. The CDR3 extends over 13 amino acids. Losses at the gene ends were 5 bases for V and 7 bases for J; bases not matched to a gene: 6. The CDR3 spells CASSYSGSLEQYF. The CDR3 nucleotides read TGTGCCAGCAGTTATAGCGGGAGCTTGGAGCAGTACTTC.

In DNA form, the CDR3 reads TGTGCCAGCAGCTTACATGATTCCTACGAGCAGTACTTC. Residues: CASSLHDSYEQYF. This chain connects TRBV7-9 to TRBJ2-5, with unresolved D. The DNA end favors TRBJ2-7, so the J call may be wrong. Germline lookup yields CDR1 SEHNR and CDR2 FQNEAQ (reference sequence). The CDR3 has 13 amino acids.

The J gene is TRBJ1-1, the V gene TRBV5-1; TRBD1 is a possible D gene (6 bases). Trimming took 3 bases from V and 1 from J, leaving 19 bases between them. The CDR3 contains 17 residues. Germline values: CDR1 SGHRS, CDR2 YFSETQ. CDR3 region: CASSSNLARGANTEAFF. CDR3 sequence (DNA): TGCGCCAGCAGCTCGAACCTCGCGCGGGGGGCGAACACTGAAGCTTTCTTT.

CDR3 sequence: CSVEEGIAGVEQYF. Here the CDR3 DNA reads TGCAGCGTTGAAGAGGGGATAGCGGGAGTCGAGCAGTACTTC. The chain carries TRBV29-1 and TRBJ2-7; 9 nucleotides align to TRBD2. The CDR3 covers 14 residues. The V segment lost 0 bases and the J segment 6 bases; nucleotides outside the gene matches: 6. Germline V gene lookup returns CDR1 SQVTM and CDR2 ANQGSEA.